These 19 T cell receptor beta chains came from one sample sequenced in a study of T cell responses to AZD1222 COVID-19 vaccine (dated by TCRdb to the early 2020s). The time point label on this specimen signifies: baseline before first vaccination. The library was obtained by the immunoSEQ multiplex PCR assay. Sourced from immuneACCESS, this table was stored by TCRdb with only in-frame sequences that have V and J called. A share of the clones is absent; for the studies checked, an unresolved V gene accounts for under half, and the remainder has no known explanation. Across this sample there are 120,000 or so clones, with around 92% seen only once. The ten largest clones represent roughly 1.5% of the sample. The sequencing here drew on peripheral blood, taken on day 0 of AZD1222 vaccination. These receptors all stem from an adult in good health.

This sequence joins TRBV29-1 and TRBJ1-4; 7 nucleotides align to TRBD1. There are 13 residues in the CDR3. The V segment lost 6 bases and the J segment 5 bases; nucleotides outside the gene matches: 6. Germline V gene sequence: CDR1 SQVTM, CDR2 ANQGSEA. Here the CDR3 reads CSVLGTENEKLFF. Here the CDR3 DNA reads TGCAGCGTCCTCGGGACAGAGAATGAAAAACTGTTTTTT.

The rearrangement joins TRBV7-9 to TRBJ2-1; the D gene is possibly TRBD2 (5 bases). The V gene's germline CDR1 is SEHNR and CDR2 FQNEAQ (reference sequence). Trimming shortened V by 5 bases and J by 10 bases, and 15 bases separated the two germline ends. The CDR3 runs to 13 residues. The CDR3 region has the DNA TGTGCCAGCAGCCCGCCCGCGGGCCGGGAGCAGTTCTTC. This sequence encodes CASSPPAGREQFF.

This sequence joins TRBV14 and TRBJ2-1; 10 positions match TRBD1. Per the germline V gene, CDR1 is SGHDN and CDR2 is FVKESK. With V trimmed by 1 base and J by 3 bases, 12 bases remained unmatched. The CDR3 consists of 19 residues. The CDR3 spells CASSQVVSRDRGLYNEQFF. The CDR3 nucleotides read TGTGCCAGCAGCCAAGTCGTATCCCGGGACAGGGGTCTCTACAATGAGCAGTTCTTC.

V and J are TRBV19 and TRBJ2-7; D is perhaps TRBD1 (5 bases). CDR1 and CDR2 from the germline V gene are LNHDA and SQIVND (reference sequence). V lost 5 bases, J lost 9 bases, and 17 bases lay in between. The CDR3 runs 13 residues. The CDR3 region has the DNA TGTGCCAGTAGTCCGAGACAGAATACGATGCAGTACTTC. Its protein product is CASSPRQNTMQYF.

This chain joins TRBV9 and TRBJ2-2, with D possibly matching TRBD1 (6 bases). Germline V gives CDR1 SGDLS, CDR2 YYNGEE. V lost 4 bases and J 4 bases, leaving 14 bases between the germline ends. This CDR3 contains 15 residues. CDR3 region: CASSRTVLSTGELFF. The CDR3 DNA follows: TGTGCCAGCAGCAGGACAGTCCTCAGCACCGGGGAGCTGTTTTTT.

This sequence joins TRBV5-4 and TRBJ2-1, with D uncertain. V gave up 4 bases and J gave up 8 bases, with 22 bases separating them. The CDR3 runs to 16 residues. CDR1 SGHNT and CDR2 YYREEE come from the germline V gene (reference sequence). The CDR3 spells CASSPINVVDRDEQFF. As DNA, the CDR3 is TGTGCCAGCAGCCCCATTAATGTAGTGGACCGGGATGAGCAGTTCTTC.

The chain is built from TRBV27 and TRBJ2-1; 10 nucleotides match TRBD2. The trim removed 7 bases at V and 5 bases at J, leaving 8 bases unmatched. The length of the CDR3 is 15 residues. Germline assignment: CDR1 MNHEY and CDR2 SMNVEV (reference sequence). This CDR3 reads CASTFTSGVNNEQFF. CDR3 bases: TGTGCCAGCACCTTTACTAGCGGGGTTAACAATGAGCAGTTCTTC.

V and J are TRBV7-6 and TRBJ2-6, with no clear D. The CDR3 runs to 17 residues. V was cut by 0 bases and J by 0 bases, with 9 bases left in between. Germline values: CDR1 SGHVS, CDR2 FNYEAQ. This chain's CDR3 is CASSLALNYSGANVLTF. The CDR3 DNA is TGTGCCAGCAGCTTAGCGCTAAACTACTCTGGGGCCAACGTCCTGACTTTC.

The CDR3 DNA is TGTGCCAGCAGCTTAGACCGACTAGCGGCCTCCTACAATGAGCAGTTCTTC. This translates into CASSLDRLAASYNEQFF. V gene TRBV11-3 combines with J gene TRBJ2-1, with 9 positions matching TRBD2. This CDR3 is built from 17 residues. J gave up 0 bases and V 0 bases, and 3 bases lay outside the gene matches. CDR1 and CDR2 (germline): SGHNT, YENEEA.

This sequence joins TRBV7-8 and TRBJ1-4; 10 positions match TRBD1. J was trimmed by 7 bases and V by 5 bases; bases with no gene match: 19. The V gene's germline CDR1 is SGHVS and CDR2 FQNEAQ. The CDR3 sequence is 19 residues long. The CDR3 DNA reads TGTGCCAGCAGCCTTTTGGGACAGGGGTTTCGGAAGGCCCCTGAAAAACTGTTTTTT. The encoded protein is CASSLLGQGFRKAPEKLFF.

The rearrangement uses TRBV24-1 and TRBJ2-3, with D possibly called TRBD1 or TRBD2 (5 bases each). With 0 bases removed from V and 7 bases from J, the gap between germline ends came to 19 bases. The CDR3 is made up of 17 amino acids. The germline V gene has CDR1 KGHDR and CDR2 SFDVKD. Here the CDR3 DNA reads TGTGCCACCAGTGATTTGGGGACGCCTAGTCAACAGAATACGCAGTATTTT. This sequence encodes CATSDLGTPSQQNTQYF.

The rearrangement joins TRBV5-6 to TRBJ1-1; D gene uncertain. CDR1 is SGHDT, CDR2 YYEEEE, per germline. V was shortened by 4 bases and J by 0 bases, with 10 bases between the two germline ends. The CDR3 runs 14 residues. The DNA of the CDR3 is TGTGCCAGCAGCCCCCCGGGAATGAACACTGAAGCTTTCTTT. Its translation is CASSPPGMNTEAFF.

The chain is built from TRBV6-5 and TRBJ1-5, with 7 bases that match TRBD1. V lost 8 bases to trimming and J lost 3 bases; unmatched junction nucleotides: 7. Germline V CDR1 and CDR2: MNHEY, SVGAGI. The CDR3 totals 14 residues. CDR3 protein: CASRPGQINQPQHF. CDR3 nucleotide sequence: TGTGCCAGCCGGCCGGGACAGATCAATCAGCCCCAGCATTTT.

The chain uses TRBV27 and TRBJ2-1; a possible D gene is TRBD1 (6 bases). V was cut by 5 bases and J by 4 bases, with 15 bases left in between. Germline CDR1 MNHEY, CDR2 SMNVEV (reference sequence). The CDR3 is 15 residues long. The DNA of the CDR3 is TGTGCCAGCAGTCTTGGACAGTGGGGATACAATGAGCAGTTCTTC. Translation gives CASSLGQWGYNEQFF.

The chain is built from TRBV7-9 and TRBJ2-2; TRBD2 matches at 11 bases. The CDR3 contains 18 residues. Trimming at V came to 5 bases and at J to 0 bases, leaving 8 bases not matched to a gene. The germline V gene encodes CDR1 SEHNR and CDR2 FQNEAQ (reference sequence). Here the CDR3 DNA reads TGTGCCAGCAGCGAGACGGGACTAGCGGACGCGAACACCGGGGAGCTGTTTTTT. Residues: CASSETGLADANTGELFF.

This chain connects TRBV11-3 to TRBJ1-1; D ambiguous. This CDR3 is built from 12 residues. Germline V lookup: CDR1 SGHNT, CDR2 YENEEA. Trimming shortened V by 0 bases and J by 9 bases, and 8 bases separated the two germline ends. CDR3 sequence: CASSLESSKAFF. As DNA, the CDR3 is TGTGCCAGCAGCTTAGAGTCCTCGAAAGCTTTCTTT.

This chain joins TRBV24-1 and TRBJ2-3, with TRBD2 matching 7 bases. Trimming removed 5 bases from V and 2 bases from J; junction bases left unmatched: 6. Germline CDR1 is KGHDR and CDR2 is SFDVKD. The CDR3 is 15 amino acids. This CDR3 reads CATSASGDYTDTQYF. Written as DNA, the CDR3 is TGTGCCACCAGTGCTAGCGGAGATTACACAGATACGCAGTATTTT.

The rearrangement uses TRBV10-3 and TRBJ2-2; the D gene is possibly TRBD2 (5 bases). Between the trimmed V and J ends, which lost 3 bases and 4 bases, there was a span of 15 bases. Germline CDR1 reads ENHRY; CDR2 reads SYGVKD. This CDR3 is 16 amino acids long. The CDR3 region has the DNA TGTGCCATCAGTGACCCGGGCACCGCGGGCACCGGGGAGCTGTTTTTT. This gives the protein CAISDPGTAGTGELFF.

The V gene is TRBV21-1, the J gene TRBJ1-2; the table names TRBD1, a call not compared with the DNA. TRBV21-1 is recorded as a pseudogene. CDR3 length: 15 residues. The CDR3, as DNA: TGTGCCAGCAGCAATAGGAATAGGGGAAGAACGCGCTACACCTTC. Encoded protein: CASSNRNRGRTRYTF.